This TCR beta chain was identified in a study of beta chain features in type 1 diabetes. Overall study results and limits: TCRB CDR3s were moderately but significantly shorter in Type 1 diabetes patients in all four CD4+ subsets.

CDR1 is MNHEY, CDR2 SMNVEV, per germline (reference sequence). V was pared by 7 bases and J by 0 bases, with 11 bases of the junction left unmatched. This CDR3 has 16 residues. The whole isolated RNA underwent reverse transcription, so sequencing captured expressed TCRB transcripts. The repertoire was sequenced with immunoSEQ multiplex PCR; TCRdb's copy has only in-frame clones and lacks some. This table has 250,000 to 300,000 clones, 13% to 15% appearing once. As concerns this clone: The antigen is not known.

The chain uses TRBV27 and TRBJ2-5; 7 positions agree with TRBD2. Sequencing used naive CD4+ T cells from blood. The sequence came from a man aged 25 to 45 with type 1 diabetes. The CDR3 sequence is CASKASGYLYQETQYF. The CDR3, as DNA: TGTGCCAGCAAGGCTAGCGGATACCTTTACCAAGAGACCCAGTACTTC.